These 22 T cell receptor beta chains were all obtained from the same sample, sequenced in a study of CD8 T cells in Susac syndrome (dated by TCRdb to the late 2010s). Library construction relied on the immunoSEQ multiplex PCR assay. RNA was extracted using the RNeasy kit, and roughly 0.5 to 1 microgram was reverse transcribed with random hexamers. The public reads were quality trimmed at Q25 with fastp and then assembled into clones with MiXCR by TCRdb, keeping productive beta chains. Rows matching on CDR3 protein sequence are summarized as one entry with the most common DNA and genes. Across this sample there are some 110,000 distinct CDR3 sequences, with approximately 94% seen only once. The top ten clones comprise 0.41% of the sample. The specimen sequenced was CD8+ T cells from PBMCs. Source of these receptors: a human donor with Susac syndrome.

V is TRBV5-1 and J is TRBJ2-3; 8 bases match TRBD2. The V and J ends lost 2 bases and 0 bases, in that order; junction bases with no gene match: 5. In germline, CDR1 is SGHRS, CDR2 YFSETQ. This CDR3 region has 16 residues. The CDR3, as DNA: TGCGCCAGCAGCTTAAGCGGGGGCACTAGCACAGATACGCAGTATTTT. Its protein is CASSLSGGTSTDTQYF.

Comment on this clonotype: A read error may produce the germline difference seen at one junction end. CDR3 protein: CASSFRQGPPGGNVLTF. DNA for the CDR3: TGTGCCAGCAGCTTTCGGCAGGGGCCCCCCGGGGGCAACGTCCTGACTTTC. The rearrangement joins TRBV13 to TRBJ2-6; D is perhaps TRBD1 or TRBD2 (6 bases each). The germline gives CDR1 PRHDT, CDR2 FYEKMQ (reference sequence). The CDR3 has 17 residues.

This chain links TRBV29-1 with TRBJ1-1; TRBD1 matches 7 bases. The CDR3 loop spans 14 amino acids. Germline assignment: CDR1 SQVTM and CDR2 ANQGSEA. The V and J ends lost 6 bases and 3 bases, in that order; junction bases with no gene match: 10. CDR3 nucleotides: TGCAGCGTCCCTCGGACAGGAGAAGACACTGAAGCTTTCTTT. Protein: CSVPRTGEDTEAFF.

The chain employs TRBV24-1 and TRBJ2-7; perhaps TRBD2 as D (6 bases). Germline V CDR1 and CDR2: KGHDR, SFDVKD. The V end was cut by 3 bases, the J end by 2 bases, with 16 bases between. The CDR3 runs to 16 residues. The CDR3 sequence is CATSDLTRETTYEQYF. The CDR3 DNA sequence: TGTGCCACCAGTGATCTGACCCGGGAGACTACCTACGAGCAGTACTTC.

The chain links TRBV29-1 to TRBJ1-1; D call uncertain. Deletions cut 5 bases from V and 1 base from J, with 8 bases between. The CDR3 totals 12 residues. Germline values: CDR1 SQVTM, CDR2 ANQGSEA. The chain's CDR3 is CSVRTENTEAFF. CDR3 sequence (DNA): TGCAGCGTTAGGACGGAGAACACTGAAGCTTTCTTT.

The CDR3 is CASSLGGYNQPQHF. CDR3 DNA sequence: TGTGCCAGCAGCTTAGGTGGATACAATCAGCCCCAGCATTTT. V and J are TRBV5-6 and TRBJ1-5; D unclear. With 2 bases removed from V and 3 bases from J, the gap between germline ends came to 9 bases. The CDR3 is 14 amino acids. Germline CDR1 is SGHDT and CDR2 is YYEEEE.

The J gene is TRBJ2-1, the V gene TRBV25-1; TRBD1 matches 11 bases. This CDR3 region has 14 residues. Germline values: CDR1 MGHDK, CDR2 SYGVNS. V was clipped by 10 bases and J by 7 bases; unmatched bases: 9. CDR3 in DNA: TGTGCCACCAAGGGGACAGGGGGTTTGAATGAGCAGTTCTTC. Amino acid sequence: CATKGTGGLNEQFF.

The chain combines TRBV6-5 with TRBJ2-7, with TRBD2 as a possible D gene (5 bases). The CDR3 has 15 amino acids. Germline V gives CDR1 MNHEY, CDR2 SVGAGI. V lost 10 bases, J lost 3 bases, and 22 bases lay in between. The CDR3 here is CATSIDISARYEQYF. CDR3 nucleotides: TGTGCCACTTCTATTGACATTAGCGCGCGCTACGAGCAGTACTTC.

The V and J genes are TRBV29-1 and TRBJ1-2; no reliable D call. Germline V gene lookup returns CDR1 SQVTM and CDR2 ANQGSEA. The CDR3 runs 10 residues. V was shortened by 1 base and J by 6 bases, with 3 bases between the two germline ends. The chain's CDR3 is CSVEGDGYTF. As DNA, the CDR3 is TGCAGCGTTGAAGGGGATGGCTACACCTTC.

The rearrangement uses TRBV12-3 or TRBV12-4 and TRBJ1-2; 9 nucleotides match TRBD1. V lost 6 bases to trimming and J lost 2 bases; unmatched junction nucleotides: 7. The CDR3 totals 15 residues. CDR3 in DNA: TGTGCCAGCAGCCCAACAGGGGGCCGAAACTATGGCTACACCTTC. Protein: CASSPTGGRNYGYTF.

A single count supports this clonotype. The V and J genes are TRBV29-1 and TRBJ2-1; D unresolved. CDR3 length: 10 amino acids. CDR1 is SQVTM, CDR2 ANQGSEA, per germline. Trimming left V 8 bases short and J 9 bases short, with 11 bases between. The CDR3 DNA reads TGCAGCTTCTCGACGGCTGAGCAGTTCTTC. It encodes CSFSTAEQFF.

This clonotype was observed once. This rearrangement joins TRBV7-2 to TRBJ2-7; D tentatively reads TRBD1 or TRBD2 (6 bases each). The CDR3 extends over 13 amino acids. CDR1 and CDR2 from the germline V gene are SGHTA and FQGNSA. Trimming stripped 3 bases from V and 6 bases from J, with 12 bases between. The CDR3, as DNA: TGTGCCAGCAGCTTCACGGGGGCGGGCGAGCAGTACTTC. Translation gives CASSFTGAGEQYF.

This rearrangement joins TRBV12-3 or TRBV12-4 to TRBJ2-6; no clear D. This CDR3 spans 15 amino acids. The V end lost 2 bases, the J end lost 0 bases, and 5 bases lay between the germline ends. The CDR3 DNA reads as TGTGCCAGCAGTTTAAGACTCTCTGGGGCCAACGTCCTGACTTTC. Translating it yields CASSLRLSGANVLTF.

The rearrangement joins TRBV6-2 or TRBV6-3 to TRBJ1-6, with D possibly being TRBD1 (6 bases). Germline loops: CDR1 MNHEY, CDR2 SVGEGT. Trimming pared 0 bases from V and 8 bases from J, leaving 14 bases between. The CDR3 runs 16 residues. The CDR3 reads CASSYSRGQYDSPLHF. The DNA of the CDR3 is TGTGCCAGCAGTTACTCCAGGGGCCAGTATGATTCACCCCTCCACTTT.

For the CDR3, the DNA is TGCGCCAGTTCAGACAGATACTACGAGCAGTACTTC. Protein: CASSDRYYEQYF. The V gene is TRBV4-1, the J gene TRBJ2-7; a weak D match, TRBD1 (5 bases). Per the germline V gene, CDR1 is MGHRA and CDR2 is YSYEKL. The CDR3 spans 12 residues. Trimming left V 9 bases short and J 3 bases short, with 12 bases between.

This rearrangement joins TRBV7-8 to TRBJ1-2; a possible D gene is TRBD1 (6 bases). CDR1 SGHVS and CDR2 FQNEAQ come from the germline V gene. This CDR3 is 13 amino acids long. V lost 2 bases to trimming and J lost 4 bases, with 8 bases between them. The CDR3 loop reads CASSLQGTYGYTF. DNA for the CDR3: TGTGCCAGCAGCTTACAGGGGACCTATGGCTACACCTTC. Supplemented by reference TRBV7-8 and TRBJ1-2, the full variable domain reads GAGVSQSPRYKVAKRGQDVALRCDPISGHVSLFWYQQALGQGPEFLTYFQNEAQLDKSGLPSDRFFAERPEGSVSTLKIQRTQQEDSAVYLCASSLQGTYGYTFGSGTRLTVV.

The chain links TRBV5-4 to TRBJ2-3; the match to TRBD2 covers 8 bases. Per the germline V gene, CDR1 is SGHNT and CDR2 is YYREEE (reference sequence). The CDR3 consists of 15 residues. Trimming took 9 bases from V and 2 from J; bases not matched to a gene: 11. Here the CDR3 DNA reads TGTGCCACCAGTTCAGCGGGGGCGACCACAGATACGCAGTATTTT. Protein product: CATSSAGATTDTQYF.

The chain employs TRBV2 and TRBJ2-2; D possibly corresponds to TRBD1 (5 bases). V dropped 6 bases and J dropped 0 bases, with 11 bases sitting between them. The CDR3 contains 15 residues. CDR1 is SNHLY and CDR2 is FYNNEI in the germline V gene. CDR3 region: CASSPDTANTGELFF. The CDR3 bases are TGTGCCAGCAGCCCGGACACGGCGAACACCGGGGAGCTGTTTTTT.

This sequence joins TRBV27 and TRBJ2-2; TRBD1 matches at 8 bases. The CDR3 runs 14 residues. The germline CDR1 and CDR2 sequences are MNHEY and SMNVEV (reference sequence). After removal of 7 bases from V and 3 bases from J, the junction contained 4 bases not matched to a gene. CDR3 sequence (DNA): TGTGCCAGCAAAACGACAGGGGACACCGGGGAGCTGTTTTTT. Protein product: CASKTTGDTGELFF.

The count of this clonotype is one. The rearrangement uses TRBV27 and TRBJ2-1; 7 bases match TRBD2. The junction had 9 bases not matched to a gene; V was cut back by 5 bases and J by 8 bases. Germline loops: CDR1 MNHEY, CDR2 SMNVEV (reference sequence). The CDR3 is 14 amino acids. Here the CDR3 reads CASSIQGGIDEQFF. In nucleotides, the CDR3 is TGTGCCAGCAGTATCCAGGGAGGGATCGATGAGCAGTTCTTC.

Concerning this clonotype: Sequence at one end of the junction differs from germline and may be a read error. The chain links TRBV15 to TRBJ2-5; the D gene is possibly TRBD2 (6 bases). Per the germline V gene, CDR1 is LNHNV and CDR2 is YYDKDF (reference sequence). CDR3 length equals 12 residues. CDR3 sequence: CAISGSQETQYF. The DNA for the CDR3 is TGTGCCATCAGCGGGTCTCAAGAGACCCAGTACTTC.

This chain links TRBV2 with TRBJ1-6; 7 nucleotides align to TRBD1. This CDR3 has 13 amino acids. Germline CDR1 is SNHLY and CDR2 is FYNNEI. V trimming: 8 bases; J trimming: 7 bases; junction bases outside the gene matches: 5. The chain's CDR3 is CASPGQPNSPLHF. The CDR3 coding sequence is TGTGCCAGCCCGGGACAGCCAAATTCACCCCTCCACTTT. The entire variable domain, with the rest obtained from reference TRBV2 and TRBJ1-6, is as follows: EPEVTQTPSHQVTQMGQEVILRCVPISNHLYFYWYRQILGQKVEFLVSFYNNEISEKSEIFDDQFSVERPDGSNFTLKIRSTKLEDSAMYFCASPGQPNSPLHFGNGTRLTVT.